The 11 T cell receptor beta chains below all came from one sample that was sequenced in a study of T cells after posttransplantation cyclophosphamide. Generated by immunoSEQ multiplex PCR, the TCRdb table keeps only in-frame clones and is missing some. The sample contains tens of thousands of clones, 90% to 95% of which appear only once. The sample comprised PBMCs. The receptors here all came from a woman aged 25 to 39 in good health and a related stem cell transplant donor.

The gene calls are TRBV11-2 and TRBJ2-1, with TRBD2 as a possible D gene (6 bases). V dropped 5 bases and J dropped 6 bases, with 20 bases sitting between them. The CDR3 is 16 amino acids. Germline assignment: CDR1 SGHAT and CDR2 FQNNGV. CDR3 bases: TGTGCCAGCAGCACCTTGGGCAGGGAGGTGTCCAATGAGCAGTTCTTC. Its translation: CASSTLGREVSNEQFF.

This chain links TRBV5-1 with TRBJ2-4, with D possibly TRBD1 on 5 matching bases. Germline loops: CDR1 SGHRS, CDR2 YFSETQ. This CDR3 region has 16 residues. V dropped 0 bases and J dropped 3 bases, with 13 bases sitting between them. CDR3 sequence reads: CASSLGPGNGKNIQYF. DNA for the CDR3: TGCGCCAGCAGCTTGGGACCAGGGAATGGCAAAAACATTCAGTACTTC.

The rearrangement links TRBV7-2 to TRBJ1-3; D uncertain. This CDR3 is 14 amino acids long. The germline V and J ends were trimmed by 0 bases and 3 bases, with 6 bases remaining between them. Germline V lookup: CDR1 SGHTA, CDR2 FQGNSA. The CDR3 nucleotides are TGTGCCAGCAGCTTAGCAGGGTTTGGAAACACCATATATTTT. This gives the protein CASSLAGFGNTIYF.

This clone was detected once. The rearrangement uses TRBV28 and TRBJ1-1; D possibly corresponds to TRBD1 (6 bases). Germline V gene data show CDR1 as MDHEN and CDR2 as SYDVKM. The germline V and J ends were trimmed by 10 bases and 1 base, with 16 bases remaining between them. The CDR3 covers 14 residues. CDR3 nucleotide sequence: TGTGCCACTCTCTCCTGGGGGGCGAACACTGAAGCTTTCTTT. Translated, it gives CATLSWGANTEAFF. Based on the CDR3 plus reference TRBV28 and TRBJ1-1, the full variable domain is DVKVTQSSRYLVKRTGEKVFLECVQDMDHENMFWYRQDPGLGLRLIYFSYDVKMKEKGDIPEGYSVSREKKERFSLILESASTNQTSMYLCATLSWGANTEAFFGQGTRLTVV.

The rearrangement joins TRBV7-6 to TRBJ1-3, with D uncertain. Looked up from germline, CDR1 is SGHVS and CDR2 is FNYEAQ. V lost 5 bases to trimming and J lost 0 bases, with 8 bases between them. There are 14 residues in the CDR3. The CDR3 DNA is TGTGCCAGCAGCCCGAGGAGCTCTGGAAACACCATATATTTT. Residues: CASSPRSSGNTIYF.

The V and J genes are TRBV4-2 and TRBJ1-1; D is unclear. CDR3 length: 14 amino acids. The germline V gene has CDR1 LGHNA and CDR2 YNFKEQ. Trimming cost V 1 base and J 6 bases, with 12 bases left between them. The CDR3 DNA sequence: TGTGCCAGCAGCCAAGTAATGGGTGACGCTGAAGCTTTCTTT. Residues: CASSQVMGDAEAFF.

J is TRBJ1-5 and V is TRBV23-1; 8 bases match TRBD1. TRBV23-1 belongs to the ORF category, with a function that is uncertain. This CDR3 comprises 17 residues. The V segment lost 10 bases and the J segment 5 bases; nucleotides outside the gene matches: 19. Written as DNA, the CDR3 is TGCGCCAAAGGGACAGGTTCTATCCCGGTAGGCTATCAGCCCCAGCATTTT. It yields the protein CAKGTGSIPVGYQPQHF.

This clone appeared once. The chain has TRBV2 and TRBJ1-2; D may be TRBD1 (5 bases). CDR3 size: 14 residues. V was trimmed by 5 bases and J by 0 bases, leaving 10 bases between them. Germline V gene data show CDR1 as SNHLY and CDR2 as FYNNEI. The CDR3: CASSPQGANYGYTF. The CDR3 DNA reads TGTGCCAGCAGTCCCCAGGGAGCTAACTATGGCTACACCTTC.

J is TRBJ1-1 and V is TRBV4-3; 7 bases agree with TRBD1. CDR1 LGHNA and CDR2 YSLEER come from the germline V gene. The CDR3 is 15 amino acids. Trimming at V came to 2 bases and at J to 1 base, leaving 4 bases not matched to a gene. This CDR3 is CASSQPGTANTEAFF. The CDR3 DNA is TGCGCCAGCAGCCAACCCGGGACAGCGAACACTGAAGCTTTCTTT.

The rearrangement joins TRBV5-1 to TRBJ1-2; TRBD1 matches at 10 bases. CDR3 length: 14 residues. The germline V gene encodes CDR1 SGHRS and CDR2 YFSETQ. J lost 4 bases, V lost 0 bases, and 0 bases had no gene match. The CDR3 coding sequence is TGCGCCAGCAGCTTGGGACAGGGGGCCTATGGCTACACCTTC. Translating gives CASSLGQGAYGYTF.

V usage is TRBV15 and J usage is TRBJ1-5; D is perhaps TRBD1 (5 bases). The CDR3 has 14 amino acids. Trimming took 0 bases from V and 6 from J, leaving 9 bases between them. Germline lookup yields CDR1 LNHNV and CDR2 YYDKDF (reference sequence). DNA of the CDR3: TGTGCCACCAGCAGAGACAGGGTAGCTCAGCCCCAGCATTTT. It encodes CATSRDRVAQPQHF.